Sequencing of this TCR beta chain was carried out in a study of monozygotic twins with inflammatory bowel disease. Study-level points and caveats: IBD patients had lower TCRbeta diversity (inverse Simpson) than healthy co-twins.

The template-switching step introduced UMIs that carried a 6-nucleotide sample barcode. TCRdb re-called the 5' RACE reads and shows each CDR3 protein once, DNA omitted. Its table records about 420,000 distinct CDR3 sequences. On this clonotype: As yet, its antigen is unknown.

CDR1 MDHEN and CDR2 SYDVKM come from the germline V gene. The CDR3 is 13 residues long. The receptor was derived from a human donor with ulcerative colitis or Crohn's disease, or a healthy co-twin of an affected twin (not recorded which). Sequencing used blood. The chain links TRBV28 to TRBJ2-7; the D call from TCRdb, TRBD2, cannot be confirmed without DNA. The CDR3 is CASRIAGPNEQYF. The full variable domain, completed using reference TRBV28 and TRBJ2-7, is DVKVTQSSRYLVKRTGEKVFLECVQDMDHENMFWYRQDPGLGLRLIYFSYDVKMKEKGDIPEGYSVSREKKERFSLILESASTNQTSMYLCASRIAGPNEQYFGPGTRLTVT.